Presented here are 28 T cell receptor beta chains from one specimen sequenced in a study of T cell responses to AZD1222 COVID-19 vaccine. Sequencing was performed with immunoSEQ multiplex PCR; in TCRdb, only in-frame clones are kept and a portion is missing. The sample gives over 110,000 clones, 70% to 90% of which show up once; roughly 6% is in the top ten. The sample in question was peripheral blood, obtained on day 0 of AZD1222 vaccination. These receptors all stem from an adult in good health.

The J gene is TRBJ2-2, the V gene TRBV25-1, with TRBD1 as a possible D gene (5 bases). Germline V gene data show CDR1 as MGHDK and CDR2 as SYGVNS. This CDR3 has 14 residues. The V end was cut by 0 bases, the J end by 3 bases, with 5 bases between. The DNA of the CDR3 is TGTGCCAGCAGTGAATACAGGGACACCGGGGAGCTGTTTTTT. Translation: CASSEYRDTGELFF.

The chain has TRBV19 and TRBJ1-3; the D is unclear. Trimming cost V 3 bases and J 0 bases, with 15 bases left between them. CDR3 length: 17 residues. CDR1 and CDR2 from the germline V gene are LNHDA and SQIVND (reference sequence). CDR3 in amino acids: CASSIFGLSDSGNTIYF. The CDR3 coding sequence is TGTGCCAGTAGTATTTTTGGCCTCTCCGACTCTGGAAACACCATATATTTT.

The V and J genes are TRBV5-1 and TRBJ2-1, with a possible D match to TRBD2 (5 bases). Trimming took 9 bases from V and 4 from J, leaving 20 bases between them. The length of the CDR3 is 15 residues. Germline CDR1 is SGHRS and CDR2 is YFSETQ. The chain's CDR3 is CATRKRTPPYNEQFF. CDR3 nucleotides: TGCGCCACCAGAAAACGGACTCCCCCTTACAATGAGCAGTTCTTC.

The chain combines TRBV24-1 with TRBJ2-2; D is undetermined. Germline loops: CDR1 KGHDR, CDR2 SFDVKD. This CDR3 has 13 amino acids. Trimming cost V 1 base and J 6 bases, with 5 bases left between them. CDR3 amino acids: CATSDFFPGELFF. The CDR3 nucleotides are TGTGCCACCAGTGATTTTTTCCCCGGGGAGCTGTTTTTT.

V and J are TRBV7-9 and TRBJ2-7; no clear D gene. Trimming took 2 bases from V and 2 from J, leaving 10 bases between them. The CDR3 totals 14 residues. Germline values: CDR1 SEHNR, CDR2 FQNEAQ (reference sequence). The CDR3 region has the DNA TGTGCCAGCAGCTTACTGGCTGCTCCCTACGAGCAGTACTTC. Its translation: CASSLLAAPYEQYF.

The CDR3 sequence is CASSQVPGQGLGYTF. The CDR3 DNA follows: TGTGCCAGCAGCCAAGTTCCGGGACAGGGACTTGGCTACACCTTC. The V gene is TRBV14, the J gene TRBJ1-2; 9 bases are a match to TRBD1. The V segment lost 1 base and the J segment 7 bases; nucleotides outside the gene matches: 7. CDR1 and CDR2 (germline): SGHDN, FVKESK. This CDR3 has 15 amino acids.

The chain couples TRBV19 to TRBJ1-5, with 8 bases identical to TRBD1. Germline V gene lookup returns CDR1 LNHDA and CDR2 SQIVND (reference sequence). This CDR3 spans 15 amino acids. After removal of 5 bases from V and 2 bases from J, the junction contained 5 bases not matched to a gene. The chain's CDR3 is CASSFGQGGNQPQHF. CDR3 nucleotide sequence: TGTGCCAGTAGTTTTGGACAGGGTGGCAATCAGCCCCAGCATTTT.

The gene calls are TRBV7-9 and TRBJ2-3, with 8 bases fitting TRBD2. Germline assignment: CDR1 SEHNR and CDR2 FQNEAQ (reference sequence). Trimming took 2 bases from V and 6 from J; bases not matched to a gene: 10. The CDR3 is 16 amino acids. The CDR3 DNA reads as TGTGCCAGCAGCTTAATTAAGGCGGGAGGATCTGATACGCAGTATTTT. Its translation is CASSLIKAGGSDTQYF.

CDR3: CASSLNRNQPQHF. The DNA of the CDR3 is TGTGCCAGCAGTTTAAACCGAAATCAGCCCCAGCATTTT. J is TRBJ1-5 and V is TRBV27; unclear D gene. The germline V gene has CDR1 MNHEY and CDR2 SMNVEV (reference sequence). V shed 2 bases and J shed 4 bases, with 6 bases lying between them. The CDR3 extends over 13 amino acids.

This clone has just one count. The CDR3 sequence is CASIRASSYNEQFF. CDR3 DNA sequence: TGTGCCAGCATTAGGGCTAGCTCCTACAATGAGCAGTTCTTC. The chain carries TRBV28 and TRBJ2-1; D is unclear. Germline CDR1 is MDHEN and CDR2 is SYDVKM. V shed 7 bases and J shed 0 bases, with 10 bases lying between them. CDR3 size: 14 residues.

The chain carries TRBV19 and TRBJ1-4, with 7 nucleotides matching TRBD1. The CDR3 contains 14 residues. V dropped 8 bases and J dropped 3; count of bases not matched to a gene: 6. Germline CDR1 is LNHDA and CDR2 is SQIVND (reference sequence). CDR3 loop: CASHRQGANEKLFF. CDR3 in DNA: TGTGCCAGTCACCGACAGGGAGCTAATGAAAAACTGTTTTTT.

This clone appeared a single time. This chain connects TRBV12-5 to TRBJ1-6; D is unclear. With 7 bases removed from V and 7 bases from J, the gap between germline ends came to 8 bases. The CDR3 is 12 residues long. CDR1 LGHNT and CDR2 FRNRAP come from the germline V gene. CDR3 region: CASAVGNSPLHF. CDR3 nucleotide sequence: TGTGCTAGTGCCGTAGGGAATTCACCCCTCCACTTT.

The chain recombines TRBV12-3 or TRBV12-4 with TRBJ2-1, with D possibly being TRBD1 (5 bases). With 3 bases removed from V and 5 bases from J, the gap between germline ends came to 8 bases. The CDR3 has 13 amino acids. CDR3 protein: CASSFRGDNEQFF. CDR3 nucleotide sequence: TGTGCCAGCAGTTTTAGGGGCGACAATGAGCAGTTCTTC.

This chain links TRBV6-2 or TRBV6-3 with TRBJ2-7; D remains unclear. This CDR3 region has 11 residues. Germline values: CDR1 MNHEY, CDR2 SVGEGT. V was cut by 6 bases and J by 7 bases, with 10 bases left in between. CDR3 DNA: TGTGCCAGCAGCTATCACTCGGAGCAGTACTTC. Amino acid sequence: CASSYHSEQYF.

The J gene is TRBJ2-5, the V gene TRBV2; D unresolved. CDR3 size: 15 residues. Trimming took off 6 bases at V and 2 bases at J, with 16 bases between the two ends. From germline, CDR1 is SNHLY and CDR2 FYNNEI. The chain's CDR3 is CASSRQALGQETQYF. CDR3 coding DNA: TGTGCCAGCAGCCGCCAGGCCCTTGGGCAAGAGACCCAGTACTTC.

The genes are TRBV4-3 and TRBJ1-1, with TRBD1 identical over 9 bases. This CDR3 comprises 16 residues. The J segment lost 5 bases and the V segment lost 2 bases, leaving 9 bases of the junction unmatched. Germline lookup yields CDR1 LGHNA and CDR2 YSLEER. Written as DNA, the CDR3 is TGCGCCAGCAGCCAACTACAGGGGGCCCTCCAAACTGAAGCTTTCTTT. Protein product: CASSQLQGALQTEAFF.

The chain couples TRBV4-3 to TRBJ2-3; D may be TRBD2 (5 bases). Trimming removed 1 base from V and 2 bases from J, with 10 bases in between. The CDR3 has 15 amino acids. Looked up from germline, CDR1 is LGHNA and CDR2 is YSLEER. Here the CDR3 reads CASSQGGSVTDTQYF. In nucleotides, the CDR3 is TGCGCCAGCAGCCAAGGAGGGAGTGTCACAGATACGCAGTATTTT.

The V gene is TRBV18, the J gene TRBJ1-1, with D possibly TRBD1 on 6 matching bases. Germline loops: CDR1 KGHSH, CDR2 LQKENI. The CDR3 runs 13 residues. Trimming cost V 6 bases and J 3 bases, with 11 bases left between them. The CDR3 region is CASSGAFYTEAFF. The DNA for the CDR3 is TGTGCCAGCTCGGGGGCCTTCTACACTGAAGCTTTCTTT.

This clone showed up just once. The gene calls are TRBV11-3 and TRBJ2-2, with D possibly TRBD2 on 5 matching bases. V was trimmed by 5 bases and J by 2 bases, leaving 12 bases between them. The CDR3 contains 15 residues. CDR1 is SGHNT and CDR2 is YENEEA in the germline V gene. The CDR3 DNA follows: TGTGCCAGCAGCCAAATTCCGGGAAACACCGGGGAGCTGTTTTTT. This sequence encodes CASSQIPGNTGELFF.

The chain employs TRBV10-3 and TRBJ2-2, with a tentative D call TRBD2 (5 bases). Germline V gene sequence: CDR1 ENHRY, CDR2 SYGVKD. The CDR3 contains 10 residues. The ends were cut back, 9 bases at V and 12 bases at J, with 11 bases in the middle. CDR3 region: CAMGRGKLFF. The CDR3 DNA reads TGTGCCATGGGGAGAGGGAAGCTGTTTTTT.

CDR3 protein: CSASGGLARELMETQYF. CDR3 DNA sequence: TGCAGTGCTAGTGGAGGCCTAGCCCGGGAGTTAATGGAGACCCAGTACTTC. The chain joins TRBV20-1 to TRBJ2-5; D perhaps matches TRBD2 (6 bases). This CDR3 comprises 17 residues. CDR1 is DFQATT and CDR2 is SNEGSKA in the germline V gene (reference sequence). V shed 3 bases and J shed 5 bases, with 25 bases lying between them.

The chain recombines TRBV9 with TRBJ1-2, with 7 bases matching TRBD1. In germline, CDR1 is SGDLS, CDR2 YYNGEE. CDR3 length: 15 residues. The V and J ends lost 2 bases and 4 bases, in that order; junction bases with no gene match: 8. This CDR3 is CASSVDPGQSYGYTF. The CDR3 nucleotides read TGTGCCAGCAGCGTCGACCCGGGACAGAGCTATGGCTACACCTTC.

This clone was recorded once. This chain connects TRBV15 to TRBJ2-2; D is possibly TRBD2 (5 bases). V lost 9 bases and J lost 4, with 15 bases in between. CDR1 is LNHNV, CDR2 YYDKDF, per germline (reference sequence). This CDR3 spans 14 amino acids. As DNA, the CDR3 is TGTGCCACTAAAGCGGCGACCTCCACCGGGGAGCTGTTTTTT. Translated: CATKAATSTGELFF.

The V call is TRBV7-9, the J call TRBJ1-1; TRBD1 might be the D (6 bases). V lost 2 bases and J 1 base, leaving 14 bases between the germline ends. The CDR3 contains 16 residues. Germline-derived CDR1 and CDR2 are SEHNR and FQNEAQ (reference sequence). CDR3 bases: TGTGCCAGCAGCTTATATTCAAGGGGGGCGAACACTGAAGCTTTCTTT. This translates into CASSLYSRGANTEAFF.

The rearrangement joins TRBV5-1 to TRBJ2-3, with D hard to call. V was trimmed by 7 bases and J by 4 bases, leaving 16 bases between them. Germline CDR1 SGHRS, CDR2 YFSETQ. The CDR3 contains 14 residues. The DNA for the CDR3 is TGCGCCAGCCTCCTCGCTTACGAGGCAGATACGCAGTATTTT. Amino acid sequence: CASLLAYEADTQYF.

The chain is built from TRBV13 and TRBJ1-5; D is unresolved. CDR1 and CDR2 from the germline V gene are PRHDT and FYEKMQ (reference sequence). V was cut by 0 bases and J by 6 bases, with 12 bases left in between. The CDR3 runs 15 residues. CDR3 protein: CASSLGIPSGQPQHF. In DNA, the CDR3 is TGTGCCAGCAGCTTAGGGATCCCCTCAGGTCAGCCCCAGCATTTT. The full variable domain, with the rest looked up from reference TRBV13 and TRBJ1-5, is AAGVIQSPRHLIKEKRETATLKCYPIPRHDTVYWYQQGPGQDPQFLISFYEKMQSDKGSIPDRFSAQQFSDYHSELNMSSLELGDSALYFCASSLGIPSGQPQHFGDGTRLSIL.

This chain connects TRBV30 to TRBJ1-2; possible D gene TRBD1, 6 bases. Trimming pared 0 bases from V and 0 bases from J, leaving 17 bases between. Looked up from germline, CDR1 is GTSNPN and CDR2 is SVGIG (reference sequence). This CDR3 contains 17 residues. The chain's CDR3 is CAWSVNLWAGANYGYTF. The DNA for the CDR3 is TGTGCCTGGAGTGTAAATCTTTGGGCAGGGGCTAACTATGGCTACACCTTC. The whole variable domain, filled in from reference TRBV30 and TRBJ1-2, reads SQTIHQWPATLVQPVGSPLSLECTVEGTSNPNLYWYRQAAGRGLQLLFYSVGIGQISSEVPQNLSASRPQDRQFILSSKKLLLSDSGFYLCAWSVNLWAGANYGYTFGSGTRLTVV.

This clone was recorded a few times. The chain has TRBV21-1 and TRBJ1-5; TRBD1, the table's D call, lacks a check against the DNA. TRBV21-1 is a known pseudogene. The CDR3 is made up of 13 amino acids. CDR3 DNA sequence: TGTGCCAGCAGCAACAGGACAGCTCAGCCCCAGCATTTT. Translating it yields CASSNRTAQPQHF.